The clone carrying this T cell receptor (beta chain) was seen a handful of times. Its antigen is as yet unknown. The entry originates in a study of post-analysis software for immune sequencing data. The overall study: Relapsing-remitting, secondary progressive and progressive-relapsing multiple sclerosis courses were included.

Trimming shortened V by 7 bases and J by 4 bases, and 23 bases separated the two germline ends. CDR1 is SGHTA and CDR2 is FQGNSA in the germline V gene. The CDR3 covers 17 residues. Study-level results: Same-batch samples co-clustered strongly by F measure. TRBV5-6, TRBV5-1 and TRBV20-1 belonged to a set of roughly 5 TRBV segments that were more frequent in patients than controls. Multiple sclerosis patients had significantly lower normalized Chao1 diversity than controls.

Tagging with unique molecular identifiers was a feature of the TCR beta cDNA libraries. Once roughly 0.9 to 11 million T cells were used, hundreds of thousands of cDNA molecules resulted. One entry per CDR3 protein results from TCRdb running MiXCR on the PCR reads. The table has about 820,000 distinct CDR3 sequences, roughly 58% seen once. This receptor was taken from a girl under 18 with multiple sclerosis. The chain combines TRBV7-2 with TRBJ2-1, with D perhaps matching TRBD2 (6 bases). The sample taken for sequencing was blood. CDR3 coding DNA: TGTGCCAGCACCTACATACCCGACGGGAGTCTATACAATGAGCAGTTCTTC. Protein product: CASTYIPDGSLYNEQFF.